This section outlines one T cell receptor (beta chain) sequence together with its context. This sample is drawn from a study of blood T cell repertoires in COVID-19. Using immunoSEQ multiplex PCR, the repertoire was profiled, and TCRdb retains in-frame clones only, with some absent. The data hold tens of thousands of clones, with approximately 83% observed a single time. Trimming took off 7 bases at V and 1 base at J, with 10 bases between the two ends. The CDR3 covers 14 residues. CDR1 and CDR2 from the germline V gene are WNHNN and SYGVQD (reference sequence). The material sequenced was peripheral blood. This clonotype was obtained from a man in his sixties or seventies with acute or convalescent COVID-19. This chain links TRBV10-1 with TRBJ2-2; perhaps TRBD2 as D (6 bases). CDR3 region: CASKAGMNTGELFF. Written as DNA, the CDR3 is TGCGCCAGCAAAGCGGGTATGAACACCGGGGAGCTGTTTTTT.